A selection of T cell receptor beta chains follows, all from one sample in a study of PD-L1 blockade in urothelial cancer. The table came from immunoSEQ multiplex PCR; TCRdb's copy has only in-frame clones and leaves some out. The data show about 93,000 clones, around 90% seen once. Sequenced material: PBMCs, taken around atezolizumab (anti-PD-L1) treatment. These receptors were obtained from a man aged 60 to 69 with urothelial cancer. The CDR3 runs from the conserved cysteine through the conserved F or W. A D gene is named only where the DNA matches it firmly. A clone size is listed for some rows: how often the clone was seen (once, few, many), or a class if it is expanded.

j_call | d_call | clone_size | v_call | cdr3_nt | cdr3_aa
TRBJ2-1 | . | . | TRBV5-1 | TGCGCCAGCAGCTTGGCAGGGGGGAATGAGCAGTTCTTC | CASSLAGGNEQFF
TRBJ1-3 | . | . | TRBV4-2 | TGTGCCAGCAGCCAAGAGGGGCTAGGGGGTGGAAACACCATATATTTT | CASSQEGLGGGNTIYF
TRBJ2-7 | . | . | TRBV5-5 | TGTGCCAGCAGCTTTCGTCTGACAGTCGGCTCCTACGAGCAGTACTTC | CASSFRLTVGSYEQYF
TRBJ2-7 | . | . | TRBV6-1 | TGTGCCAGCTGCCTCTACTCCACGACATCCTACGAGCAGTACTTC | CASCLYSTTSYEQYF
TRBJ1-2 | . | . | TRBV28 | TGTGCCAGCATCCCCGGAGGGCTATATTTGGGGGAACGCGGCTACACCTTC | CASIPGGLYLGERGYTF
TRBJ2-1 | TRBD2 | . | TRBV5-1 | TGCGCCAGCAGCTTGGAAGCGGGGGGGCGTGAGCAGTTCTTC | CASSLEAGGREQFF
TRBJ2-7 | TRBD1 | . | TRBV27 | TGTGCCAGCAGCCACGAACAGGGGGCCTCCGAGCAGTACTTC | CASSHEQGASEQYF
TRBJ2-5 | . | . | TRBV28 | TGTGCCAGCAGTTTCGGTGGCCAGGACCAAGAGACCCAGTACTTC | CASSFGGQDQETQYF
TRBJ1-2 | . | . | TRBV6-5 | TGTGCCAGCAGTTCCGCCCCCCGGGGTTCGAACTATGGCTACACCTTC | CASSSAPRGSNYGYTF
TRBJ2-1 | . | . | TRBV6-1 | TGTGCCAGCAGTGAAGGTCCTCGGAATGAGCAGTTCTTC | CASSEGPRNEQFF
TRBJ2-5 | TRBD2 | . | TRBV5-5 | TGTGCCAGCAGCCCCTCCCGTGCGAGCGGGGGGGGCCTTAGGGAGACCCAGTACTTC | CASSPSRASGGGLRETQYF
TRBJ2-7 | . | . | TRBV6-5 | TGTGCCAGCAGTTCCCCAGAGGGCATCTCCTACGAGCAGTACTTC | CASSSPEGISYEQYF
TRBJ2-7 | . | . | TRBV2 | TGTGCCAGCCAGACAGGAATGTCGGATGACATTTACGAGCAGTACTTC | CASQTGMSDDIYEQYF
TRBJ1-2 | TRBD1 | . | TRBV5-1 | TGCGCCAGCAGCTTAGCTCAGGGGGCGCAGGGGCTAGCCTACACCTTC | CASSLAQGAQGLAYTF
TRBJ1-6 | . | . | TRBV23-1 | TGCGCCAGCAGTCTAGGGAGGGGGAGCTCCTATAATTCACCCCTCCACTTT | CASSLGRGSSYNSPLHF
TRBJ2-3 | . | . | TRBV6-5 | TGTGCCAGCAGTTACTCGACAGGCGCAGGAGCAGATACGCAGTATTTT | CASSYSTGAGADTQYF
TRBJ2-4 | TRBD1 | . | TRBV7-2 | TGTGCCAGCAGCCCGGGGACAGCTAAAAACATTCAGTACTTC | CASSPGTAKNIQYF
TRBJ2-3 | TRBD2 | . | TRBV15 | TGTGCCACCAGCCAGCGACTAGCTGCTAGCACAGATACGCAGTATTTT | CATSQRLAASTDTQYF
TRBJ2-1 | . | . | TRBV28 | TGTGCCAGCAGGGAGGGTGGGTACAATGAGCAGTTCTTC | CASREGGYNEQFF
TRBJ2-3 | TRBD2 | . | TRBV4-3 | TGCGCCAGCAGCACGGGGAGCGGGGGCACAGATACGCAGTATTTT | CASSTGSGGTDTQYF
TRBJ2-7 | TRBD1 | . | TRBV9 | TGTGCCAGCAGCGTTCGAGATTCCGGGACAGTCACCTACGAGCAGTACTTC | CASSVRDSGTVTYEQYF
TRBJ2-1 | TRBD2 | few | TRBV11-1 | TGTGCCAGCAGCTTAGCGCGAGCGGGAGGGGGGAATGAGCAGTTCTTC | CASSLARAGGGNEQFF
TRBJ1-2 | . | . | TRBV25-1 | TGTGCCAGCAGTGCCAGCCACAGATCCTATGGCTACACCTTC | CASSASHRSYGYTF
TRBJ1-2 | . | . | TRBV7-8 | TGTGCCAGCAGCTTAGGGCAGTACTATGGCTACACCTTC | CASSLGQYYGYTF
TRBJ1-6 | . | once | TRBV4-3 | TGCGCCAGCAGCCAAGGCATCCGGAGTTCACCCCTCCACTTT | CASSQGIRSSPLHF
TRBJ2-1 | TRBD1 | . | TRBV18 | TGTGCCAGCTCACCACGGGCCCAGGGGGACAATGAGCAGTTCTTC | CASSPRAQGDNEQFF
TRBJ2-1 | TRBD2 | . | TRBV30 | TGTGCCTGGAGTGTAATAGCGGGGGGCCGAATCTTC | CAWSVIAGGRIF